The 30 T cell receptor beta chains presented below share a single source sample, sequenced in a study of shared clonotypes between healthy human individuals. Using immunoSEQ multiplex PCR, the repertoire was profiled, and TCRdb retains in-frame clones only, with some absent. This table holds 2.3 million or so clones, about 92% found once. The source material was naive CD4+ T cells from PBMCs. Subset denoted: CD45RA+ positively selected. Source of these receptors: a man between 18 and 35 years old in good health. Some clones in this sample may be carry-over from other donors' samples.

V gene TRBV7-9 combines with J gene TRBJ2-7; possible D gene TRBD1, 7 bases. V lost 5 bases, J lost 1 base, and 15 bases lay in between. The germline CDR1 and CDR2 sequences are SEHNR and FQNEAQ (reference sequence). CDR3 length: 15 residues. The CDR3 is CASSPRQGGSYEQYF. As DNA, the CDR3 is TGTGCCAGCAGCCCCCGACAGGGAGGTTCCTACGAGCAGTACTTC.

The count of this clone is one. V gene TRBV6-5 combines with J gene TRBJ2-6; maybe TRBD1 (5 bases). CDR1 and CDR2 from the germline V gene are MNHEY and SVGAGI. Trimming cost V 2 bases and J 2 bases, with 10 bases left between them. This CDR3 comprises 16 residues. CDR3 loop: CASSYLGVPGANVLTF. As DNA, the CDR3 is TGTGCCAGCAGTTACCTAGGGGTGCCTGGGGCCAACGTCCTGACTTTC.

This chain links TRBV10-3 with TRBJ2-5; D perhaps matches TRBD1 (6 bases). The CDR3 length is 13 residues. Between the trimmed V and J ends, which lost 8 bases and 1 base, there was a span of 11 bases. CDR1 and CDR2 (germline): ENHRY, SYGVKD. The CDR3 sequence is CAIGDRTQETQYF. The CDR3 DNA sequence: TGTGCCATCGGAGACAGGACCCAAGAGACCCAGTACTTC.

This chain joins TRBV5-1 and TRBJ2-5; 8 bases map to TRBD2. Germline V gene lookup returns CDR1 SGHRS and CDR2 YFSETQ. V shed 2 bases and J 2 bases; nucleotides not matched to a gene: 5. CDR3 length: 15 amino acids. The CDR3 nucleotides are TGCGCCAGCAGCTTTCCCGCTAGCGGGCAAGAGACCCAGTACTTC. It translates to CASSFPASGQETQYF.

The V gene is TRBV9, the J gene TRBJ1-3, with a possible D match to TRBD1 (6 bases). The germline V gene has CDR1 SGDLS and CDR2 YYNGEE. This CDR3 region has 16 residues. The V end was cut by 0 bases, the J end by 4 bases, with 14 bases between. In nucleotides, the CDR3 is TGTGCCAGCAGCGTAGCCTACGGGGGCGGCGGAAACACCATATATTTT. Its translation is CASSVAYGGGGNTIYF.

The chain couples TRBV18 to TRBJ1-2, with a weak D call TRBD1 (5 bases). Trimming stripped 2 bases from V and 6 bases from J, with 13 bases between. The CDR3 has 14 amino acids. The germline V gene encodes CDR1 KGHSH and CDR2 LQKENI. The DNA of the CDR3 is TGTGCCAGCTCACCAGTCCAGGGTCGAGATGGCTACACCTTC. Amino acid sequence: CASSPVQGRDGYTF. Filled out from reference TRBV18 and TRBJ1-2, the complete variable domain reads NAGVMQNPRHLVRRRGQEARLRCSPMKGHSHVYWYRQLPEEGLKFMVYLQKENIIDESGMPKERFSAEFPKEGPSILRIQQVVRGDSAAYFCASSPVQGRDGYTFGSGTRLTVV.

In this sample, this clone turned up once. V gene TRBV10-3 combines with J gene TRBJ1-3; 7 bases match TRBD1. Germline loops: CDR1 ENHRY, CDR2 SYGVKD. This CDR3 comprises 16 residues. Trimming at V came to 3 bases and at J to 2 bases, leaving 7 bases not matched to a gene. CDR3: CAISDVSRGPGNTIYF. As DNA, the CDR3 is TGTGCCATCAGTGACGTCAGTAGGGGGCCTGGAAACACCATATATTTT.

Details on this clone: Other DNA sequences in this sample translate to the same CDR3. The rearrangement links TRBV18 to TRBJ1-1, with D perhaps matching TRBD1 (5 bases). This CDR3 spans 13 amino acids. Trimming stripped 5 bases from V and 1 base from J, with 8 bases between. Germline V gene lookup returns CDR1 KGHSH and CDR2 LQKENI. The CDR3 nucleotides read TGTGCCAGCTCATCCACAGGGAACACTGAAGCTTTCTTT. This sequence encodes CASSSTGNTEAFF.

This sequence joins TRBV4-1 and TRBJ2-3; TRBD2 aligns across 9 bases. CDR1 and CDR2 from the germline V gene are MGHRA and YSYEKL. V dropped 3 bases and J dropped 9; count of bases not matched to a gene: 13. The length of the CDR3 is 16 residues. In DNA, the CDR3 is TGCGCCAGCAGCCACCCTCGTGGACTAGCGTTAGGAACGCAGTATTTT. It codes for CASSHPRGLALGTQYF.

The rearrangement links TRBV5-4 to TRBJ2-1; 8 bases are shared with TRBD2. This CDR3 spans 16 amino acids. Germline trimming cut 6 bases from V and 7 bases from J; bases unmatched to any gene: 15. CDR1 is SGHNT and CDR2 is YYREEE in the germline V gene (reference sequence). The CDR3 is CASTLSGSRLPNEQFF. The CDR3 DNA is TGTGCCAGCACCCTCAGCGGGAGCCGCCTCCCAAATGAGCAGTTCTTC.

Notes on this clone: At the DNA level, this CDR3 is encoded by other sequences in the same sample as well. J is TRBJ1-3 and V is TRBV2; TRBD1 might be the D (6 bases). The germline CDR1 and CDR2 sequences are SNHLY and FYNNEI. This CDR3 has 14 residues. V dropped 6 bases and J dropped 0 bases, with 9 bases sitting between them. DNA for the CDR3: TGTGCCAGCAGCGGACAGATCTCTGGAAACACCATATATTTT. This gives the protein CASSGQISGNTIYF. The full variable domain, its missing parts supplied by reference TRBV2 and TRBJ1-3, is EPEVTQTPSHQVTQMGQEVILRCVPISNHLYFYWYRQILGQKVEFLVSFYNNEISEKSEIFDDQFSVERPDGSNFTLKIRSTKLEDSAMYFCASSGQISGNTIYFGEGSWLTVV.

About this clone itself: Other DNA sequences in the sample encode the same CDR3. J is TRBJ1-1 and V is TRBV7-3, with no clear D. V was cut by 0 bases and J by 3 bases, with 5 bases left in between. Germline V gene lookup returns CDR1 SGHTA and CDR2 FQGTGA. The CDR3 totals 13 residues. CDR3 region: CASSLTADTEAFF. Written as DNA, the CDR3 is TGTGCCAGCAGCTTAACAGCCGACACTGAAGCTTTCTTT.

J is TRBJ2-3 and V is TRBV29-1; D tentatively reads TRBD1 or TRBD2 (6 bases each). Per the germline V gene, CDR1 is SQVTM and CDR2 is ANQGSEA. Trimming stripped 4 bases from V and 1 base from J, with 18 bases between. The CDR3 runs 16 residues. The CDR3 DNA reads TGCAGCGTTGGTGGAGGTTTGGAGGGGGGCACAGATACGCAGTATTTT. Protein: CSVGGGLEGGTDTQYF.

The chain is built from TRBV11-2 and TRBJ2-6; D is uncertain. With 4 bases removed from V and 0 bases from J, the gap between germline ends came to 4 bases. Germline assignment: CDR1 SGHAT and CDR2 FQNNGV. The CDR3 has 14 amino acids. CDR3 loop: CASSSHSGANVLTF. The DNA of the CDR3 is TGTGCCAGCAGCTCTCACTCTGGGGCCAACGTCCTGACTTTC.

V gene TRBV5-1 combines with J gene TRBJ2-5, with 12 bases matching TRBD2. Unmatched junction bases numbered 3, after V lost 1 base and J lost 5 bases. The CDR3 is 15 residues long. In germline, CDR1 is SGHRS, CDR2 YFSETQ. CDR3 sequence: CASSLTSGRTETQYF. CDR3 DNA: TGCGCCAGCAGCTTGACTAGCGGGAGGACGGAGACCCAGTACTTC.

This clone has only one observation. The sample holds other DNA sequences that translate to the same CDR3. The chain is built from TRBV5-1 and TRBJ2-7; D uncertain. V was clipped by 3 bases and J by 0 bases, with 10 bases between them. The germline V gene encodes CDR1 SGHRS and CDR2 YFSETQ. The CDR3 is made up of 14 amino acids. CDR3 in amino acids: CASSSGGGSYEQYF. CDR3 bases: TGCGCCAGCAGCTCGGGCGGCGGCTCCTACGAGCAGTACTTC.

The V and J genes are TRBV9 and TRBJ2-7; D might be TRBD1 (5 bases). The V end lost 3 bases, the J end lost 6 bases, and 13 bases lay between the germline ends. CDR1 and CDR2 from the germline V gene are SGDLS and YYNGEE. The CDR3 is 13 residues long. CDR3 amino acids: CASSGTREGEQYF. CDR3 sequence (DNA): TGTGCCAGCAGCGGGACCAGGGAAGGCGAGCAGTACTTC.

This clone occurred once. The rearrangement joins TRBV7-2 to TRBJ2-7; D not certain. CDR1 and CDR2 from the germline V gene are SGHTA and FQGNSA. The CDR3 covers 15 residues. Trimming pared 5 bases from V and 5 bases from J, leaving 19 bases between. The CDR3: CASSQSGSPTHEQYF. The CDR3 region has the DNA TGTGCCAGCAGCCAATCCGGGTCCCCGACCCACGAGCAGTACTTC.

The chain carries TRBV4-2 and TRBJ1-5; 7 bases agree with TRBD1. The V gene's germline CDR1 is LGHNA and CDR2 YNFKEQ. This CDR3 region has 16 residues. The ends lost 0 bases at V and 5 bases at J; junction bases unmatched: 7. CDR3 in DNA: TGTGCCAGCAGCCAAGAGGAGGGACAGTTAGATCAGCCCCAGCATTTT. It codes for CASSQEEGQLDQPQHF.

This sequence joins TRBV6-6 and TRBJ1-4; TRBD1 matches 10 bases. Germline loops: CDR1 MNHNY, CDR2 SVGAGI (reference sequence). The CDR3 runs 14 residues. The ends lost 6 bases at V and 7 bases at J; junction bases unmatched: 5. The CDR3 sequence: CASSLDRGLEKLFF. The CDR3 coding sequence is TGTGCCAGCAGCCTCGACAGGGGGCTTGAAAAACTGTTTTTT.

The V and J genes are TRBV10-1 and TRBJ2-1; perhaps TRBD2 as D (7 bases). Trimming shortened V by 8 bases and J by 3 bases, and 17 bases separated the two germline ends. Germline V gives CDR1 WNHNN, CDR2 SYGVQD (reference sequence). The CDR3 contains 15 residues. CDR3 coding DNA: TGCGCCAGCTCCGAGAGGGGGGGGTACTACAATGAGCAGTTCTTC. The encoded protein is CASSERGGYYNEQFF.

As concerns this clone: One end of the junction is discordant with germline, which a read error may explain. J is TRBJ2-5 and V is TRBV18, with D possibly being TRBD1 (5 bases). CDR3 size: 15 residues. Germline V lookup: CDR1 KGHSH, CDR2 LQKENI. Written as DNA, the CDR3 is TGTGCCAGCCCGAAAACAGGTAAAGACCAGGAGACCCAGTACTTC. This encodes CASPKTGKDQETQYF.

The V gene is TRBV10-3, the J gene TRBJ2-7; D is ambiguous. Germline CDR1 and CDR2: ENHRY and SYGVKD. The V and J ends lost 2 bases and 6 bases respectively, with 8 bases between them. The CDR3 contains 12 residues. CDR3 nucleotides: TGTGCCATCAGTGAGGGTAGTAGCGAGCAGTACTTC. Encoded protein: CAISEGSSEQYF.

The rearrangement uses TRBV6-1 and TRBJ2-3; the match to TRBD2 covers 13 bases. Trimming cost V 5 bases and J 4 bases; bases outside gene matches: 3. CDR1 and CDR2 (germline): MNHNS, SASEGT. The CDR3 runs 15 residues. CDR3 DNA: TGTGCCAGCAGTACCGGGACTAGCGGGGCAGATACGCAGTATTTT. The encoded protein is CASSTGTSGADTQYF.

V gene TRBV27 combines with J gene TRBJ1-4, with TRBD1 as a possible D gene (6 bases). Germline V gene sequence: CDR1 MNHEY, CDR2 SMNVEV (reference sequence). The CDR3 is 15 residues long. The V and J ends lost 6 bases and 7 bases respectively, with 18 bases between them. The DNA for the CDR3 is TGTGCCAGCAGCTCCATACAGGGCGGCAGTGAAAAACTGTTTTTT. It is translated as CASSSIQGGSEKLFF.

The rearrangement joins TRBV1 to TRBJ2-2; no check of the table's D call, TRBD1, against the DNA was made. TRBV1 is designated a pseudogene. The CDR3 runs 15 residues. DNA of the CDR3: TGCACCAGCAGCCAAGACCCAGGGGACACCGGGGAGCTGTTTTTT. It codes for CTSSQDPGDTGELFF.

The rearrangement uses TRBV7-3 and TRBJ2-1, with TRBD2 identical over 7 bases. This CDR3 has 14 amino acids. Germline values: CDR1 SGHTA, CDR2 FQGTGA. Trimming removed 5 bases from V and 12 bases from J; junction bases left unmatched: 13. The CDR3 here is CASSPSTSSLGQFF. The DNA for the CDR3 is TGTGCCAGCAGCCCCTCGACTAGCTCCCTAGGGCAGTTCTTC.

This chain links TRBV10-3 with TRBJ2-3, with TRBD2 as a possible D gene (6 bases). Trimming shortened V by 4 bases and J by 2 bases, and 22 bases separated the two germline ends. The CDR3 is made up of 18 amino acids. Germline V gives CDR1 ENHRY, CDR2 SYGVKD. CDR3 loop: CAISVFGTEQTNTDTQYF. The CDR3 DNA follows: TGTGCCATCAGTGTTTTCGGGACTGAGCAAACGAACACAGATACGCAGTATTTT.

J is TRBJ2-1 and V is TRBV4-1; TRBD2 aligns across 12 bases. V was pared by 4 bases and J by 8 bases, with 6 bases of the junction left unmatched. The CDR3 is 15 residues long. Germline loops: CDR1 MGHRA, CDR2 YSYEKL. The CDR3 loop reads CASSRGLAGGDEQFF. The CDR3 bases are TGCGCCAGCAGCCGGGGCCTAGCGGGAGGGGATGAGCAGTTCTTC.

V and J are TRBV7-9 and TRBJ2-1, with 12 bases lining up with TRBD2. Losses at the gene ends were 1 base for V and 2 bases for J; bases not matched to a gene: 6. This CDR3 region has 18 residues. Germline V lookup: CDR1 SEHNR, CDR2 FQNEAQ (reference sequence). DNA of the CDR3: TGTGCCAGCAGCTTAGTCCCTAGCGGGAGGGTCGCCTACAATGAGCAGTTCTTC. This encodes CASSLVPSGRVAYNEQFF.